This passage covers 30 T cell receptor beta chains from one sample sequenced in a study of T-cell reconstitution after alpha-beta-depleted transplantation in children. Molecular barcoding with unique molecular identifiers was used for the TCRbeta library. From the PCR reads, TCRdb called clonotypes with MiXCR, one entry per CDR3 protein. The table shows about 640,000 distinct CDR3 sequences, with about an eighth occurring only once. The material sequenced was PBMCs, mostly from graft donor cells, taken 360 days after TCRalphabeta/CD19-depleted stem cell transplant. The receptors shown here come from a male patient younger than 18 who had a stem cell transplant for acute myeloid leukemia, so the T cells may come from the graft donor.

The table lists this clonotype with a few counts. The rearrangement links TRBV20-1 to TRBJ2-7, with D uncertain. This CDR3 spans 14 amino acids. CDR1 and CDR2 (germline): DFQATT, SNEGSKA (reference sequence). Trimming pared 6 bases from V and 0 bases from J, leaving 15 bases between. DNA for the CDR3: TGCAGTGCCCCCCCCCAGGCGATCTCCTACGAGCAGTACTTC. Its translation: CSAPPQAISYEQYF.

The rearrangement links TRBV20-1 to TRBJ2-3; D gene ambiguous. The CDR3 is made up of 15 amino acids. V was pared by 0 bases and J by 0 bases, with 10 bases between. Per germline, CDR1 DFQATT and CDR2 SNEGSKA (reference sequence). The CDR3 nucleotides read TGCAGTGCTAGAGATGGCCTACCCAGCACAGATACGCAGTATTTT. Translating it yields CSARDGLPSTDTQYF.

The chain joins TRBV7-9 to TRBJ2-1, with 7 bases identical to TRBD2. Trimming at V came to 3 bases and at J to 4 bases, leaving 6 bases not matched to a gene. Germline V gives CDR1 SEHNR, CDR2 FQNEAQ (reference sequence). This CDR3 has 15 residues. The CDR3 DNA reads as TGTGCCAGCAGCTTTCCACTAGCGAAATACAATGAGCAGTTCTTC. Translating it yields CASSFPLAKYNEQFF.

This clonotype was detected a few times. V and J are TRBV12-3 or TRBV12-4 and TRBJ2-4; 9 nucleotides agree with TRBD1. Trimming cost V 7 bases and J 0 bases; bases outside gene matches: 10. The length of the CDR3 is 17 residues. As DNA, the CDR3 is TGTGCCAGCACCCCCGGGACAGGGATACTAGCCAAAAACATTCAGTACTTC. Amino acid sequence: CASTPGTGILAKNIQYF.

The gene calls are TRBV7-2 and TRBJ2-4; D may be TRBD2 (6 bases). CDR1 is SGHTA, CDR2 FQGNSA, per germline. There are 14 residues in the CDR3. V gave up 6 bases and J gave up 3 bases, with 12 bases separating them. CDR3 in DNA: TGTGCCAGCAGTCACGGGAGTTTCAAAAACATTCAGTACTTC. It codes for CASSHGSFKNIQYF.

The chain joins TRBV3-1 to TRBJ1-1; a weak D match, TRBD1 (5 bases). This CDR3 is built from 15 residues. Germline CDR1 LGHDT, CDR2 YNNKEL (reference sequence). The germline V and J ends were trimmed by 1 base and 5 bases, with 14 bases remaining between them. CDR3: CASSQGIVTGTEAFF. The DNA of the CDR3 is TGTGCCAGCAGCCAAGGGATCGTCACAGGAACTGAAGCTTTCTTT.

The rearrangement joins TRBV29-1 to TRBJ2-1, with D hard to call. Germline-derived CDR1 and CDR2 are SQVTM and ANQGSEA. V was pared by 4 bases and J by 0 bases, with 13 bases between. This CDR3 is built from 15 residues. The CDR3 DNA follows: TGCAGCGTTGTTTTCGAGGCTAGCTCCTACAATGAGCAGTTCTTC. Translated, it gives CSVVFEASSYNEQFF.

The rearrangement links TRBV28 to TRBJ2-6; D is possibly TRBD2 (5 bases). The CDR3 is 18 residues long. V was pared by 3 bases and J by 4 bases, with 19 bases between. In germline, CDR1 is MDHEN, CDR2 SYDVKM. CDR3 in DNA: TGTGCCAGCAGTTTTTCACCCTGGACTTCTTGGGGGGCCAACGTCCTGACTTTC. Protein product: CASSFSPWTSWGANVLTF. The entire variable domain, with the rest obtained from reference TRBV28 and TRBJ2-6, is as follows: DVKVTQSSRYLVKRTGEKVFLECVQDMDHENMFWYRQDPGLGLRLIYFSYDVKMKEKGDIPEGYSVSREKKERFSLILESASTNQTSMYLCASSFSPWTSWGANVLTFGAGSRLTVL.

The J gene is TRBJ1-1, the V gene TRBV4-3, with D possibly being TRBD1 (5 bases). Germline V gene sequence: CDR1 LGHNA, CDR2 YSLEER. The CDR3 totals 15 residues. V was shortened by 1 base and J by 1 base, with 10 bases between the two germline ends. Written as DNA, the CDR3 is TGCGCCAGCAGCCAAGCCCGGGACTGGAACACTGAAGCTTTCTTT. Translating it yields CASSQARDWNTEAFF.

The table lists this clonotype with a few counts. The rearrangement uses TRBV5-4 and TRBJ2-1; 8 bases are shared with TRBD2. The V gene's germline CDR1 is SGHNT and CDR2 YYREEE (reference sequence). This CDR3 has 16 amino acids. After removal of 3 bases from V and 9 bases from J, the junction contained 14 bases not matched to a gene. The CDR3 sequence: CASSSPGGGDTAEQFF. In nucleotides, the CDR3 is TGTGCCAGCAGCTCCCCGGGGGGGGGCGATACAGCTGAGCAGTTCTTC. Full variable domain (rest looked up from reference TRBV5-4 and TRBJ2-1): ETGVTQSPTHLIKTRGQQVTLRCSSQSGHNTVSWYQQALGQGPQFIFQYYREEENGRGNFPPRFSGLQFPNYSSELNVNALELDDSALYLCASSSPGGGDTAEQFFGPGTRLTVL.

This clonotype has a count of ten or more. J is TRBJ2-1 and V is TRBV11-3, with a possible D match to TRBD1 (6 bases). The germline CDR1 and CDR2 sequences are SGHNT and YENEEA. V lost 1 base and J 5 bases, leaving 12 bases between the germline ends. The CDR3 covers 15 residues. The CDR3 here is CASSLAQGFNNEQFF. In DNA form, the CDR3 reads TGTGCCAGCAGCTTAGCACAGGGATTCAACAATGAGCAGTTCTTC.

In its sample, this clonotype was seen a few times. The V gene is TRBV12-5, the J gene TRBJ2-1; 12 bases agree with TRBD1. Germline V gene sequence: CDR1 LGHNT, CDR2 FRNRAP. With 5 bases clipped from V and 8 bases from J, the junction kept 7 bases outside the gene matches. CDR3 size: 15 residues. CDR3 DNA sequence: TGTGCTAGTGGTACGGGACAGGGGGCTGGATATGAGCAGTTCTTC. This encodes CASGTGQGAGYEQFF.

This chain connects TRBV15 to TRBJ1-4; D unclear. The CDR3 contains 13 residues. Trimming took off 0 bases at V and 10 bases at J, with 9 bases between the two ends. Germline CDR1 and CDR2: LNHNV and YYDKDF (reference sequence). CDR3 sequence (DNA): TGTGCCACCAGCAGAGAGCCGATGGGAAAACTGTTTTTT. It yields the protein CATSREPMGKLFF. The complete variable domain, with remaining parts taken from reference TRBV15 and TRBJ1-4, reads DAMVIQNPRYQVTQFGKPVTLSCSQTLNHNVMYWYQQKSSQAPKLLFHYYDKDFNNEADTPDNFQSRRPNTSFCFLDIRSPGLGDTAMYLCATSREPMGKLFFGSGTQLSVL.

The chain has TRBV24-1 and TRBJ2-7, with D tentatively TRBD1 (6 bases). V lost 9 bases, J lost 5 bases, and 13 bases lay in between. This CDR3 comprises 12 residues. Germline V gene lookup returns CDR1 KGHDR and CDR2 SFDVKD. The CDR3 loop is CATATGLDEQYF. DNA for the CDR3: TGTGCCACCGCTACAGGGTTAGACGAGCAGTACTTC.

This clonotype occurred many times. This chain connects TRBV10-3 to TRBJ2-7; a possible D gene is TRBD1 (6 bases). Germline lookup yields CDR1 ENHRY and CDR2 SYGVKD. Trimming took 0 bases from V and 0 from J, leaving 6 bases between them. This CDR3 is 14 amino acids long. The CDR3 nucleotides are TGTGCCATCAGTGAGTCGGGACACTCCTACGAGCAGTACTTC. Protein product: CAISESGHSYEQYF.

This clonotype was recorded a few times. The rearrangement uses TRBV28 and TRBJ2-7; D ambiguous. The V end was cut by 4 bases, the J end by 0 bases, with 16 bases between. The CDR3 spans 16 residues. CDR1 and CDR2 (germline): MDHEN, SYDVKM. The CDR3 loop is CASSSLTSPGSYEQYF. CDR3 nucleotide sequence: TGTGCCAGCAGTTCCTTGACATCCCCGGGCTCCTACGAGCAGTACTTC.

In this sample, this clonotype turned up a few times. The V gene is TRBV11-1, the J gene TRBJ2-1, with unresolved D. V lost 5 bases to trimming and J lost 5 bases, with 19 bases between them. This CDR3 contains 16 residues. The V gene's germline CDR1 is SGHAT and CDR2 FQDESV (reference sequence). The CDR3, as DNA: TGTGCCAGCAGCCCCACGACCGGGTGGCGAAACAATGAGCAGTTCTTC. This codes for CASSPTTGWRNNEQFF.

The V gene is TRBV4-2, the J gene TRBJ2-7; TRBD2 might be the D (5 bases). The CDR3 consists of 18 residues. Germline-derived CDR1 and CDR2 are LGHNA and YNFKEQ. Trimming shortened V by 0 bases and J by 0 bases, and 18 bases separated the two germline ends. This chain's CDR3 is CASSQDRKLDGYSYEQYF. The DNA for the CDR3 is TGTGCCAGCAGCCAAGATCGAAAACTAGACGGGTACTCCTACGAGCAGTACTTC.

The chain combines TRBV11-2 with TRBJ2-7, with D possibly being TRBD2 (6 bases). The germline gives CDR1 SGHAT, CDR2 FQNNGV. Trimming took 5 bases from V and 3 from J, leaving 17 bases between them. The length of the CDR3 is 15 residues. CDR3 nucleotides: TGTGCCAGCAGCCCGGGGGTAGCAATGAACTACGAGCAGTACTTC. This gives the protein CASSPGVAMNYEQYF.

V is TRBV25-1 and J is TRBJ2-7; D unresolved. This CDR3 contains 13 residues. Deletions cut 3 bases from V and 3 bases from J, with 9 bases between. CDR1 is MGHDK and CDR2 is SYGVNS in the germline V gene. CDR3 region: CASSDPDRYEQYF. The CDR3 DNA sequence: TGTGCCAGCAGTGACCCGGACCGCTACGAGCAGTACTTC.

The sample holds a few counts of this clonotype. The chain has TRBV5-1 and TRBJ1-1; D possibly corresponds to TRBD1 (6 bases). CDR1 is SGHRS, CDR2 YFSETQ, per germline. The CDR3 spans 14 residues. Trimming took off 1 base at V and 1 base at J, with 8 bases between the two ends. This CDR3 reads CASSLRDTNTEAFF. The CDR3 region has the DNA TGCGCCAGCAGCTTGCGGGACACGAACACTGAAGCTTTCTTT. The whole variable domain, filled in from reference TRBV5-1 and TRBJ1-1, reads KAGVTQTPRYLIKTRGQQVTLSCSPISGHRSVSWYQQTPGQGLQFLFEYFSETQRNKGNFPGRFSGRQFSNSRSEMNVSTLELGDSALYLCASSLRDTNTEAFFGQGTRLTVV.

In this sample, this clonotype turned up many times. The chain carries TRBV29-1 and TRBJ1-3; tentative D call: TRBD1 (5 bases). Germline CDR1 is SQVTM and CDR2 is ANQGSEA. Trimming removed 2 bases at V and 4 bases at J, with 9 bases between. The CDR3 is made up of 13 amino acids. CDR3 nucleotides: TGCAGCGTTGAATCGGGGCCCGGAAACACCATATATTTT. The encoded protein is CSVESGPGNTIYF.

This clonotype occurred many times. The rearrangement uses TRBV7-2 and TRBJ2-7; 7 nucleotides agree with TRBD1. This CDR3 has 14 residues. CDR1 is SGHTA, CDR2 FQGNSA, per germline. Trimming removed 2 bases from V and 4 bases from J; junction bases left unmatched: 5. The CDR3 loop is CASSLMRGLYEQYF. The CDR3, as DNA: TGTGCCAGCAGCTTAATGAGGGGGCTGTACGAGCAGTACTTC.

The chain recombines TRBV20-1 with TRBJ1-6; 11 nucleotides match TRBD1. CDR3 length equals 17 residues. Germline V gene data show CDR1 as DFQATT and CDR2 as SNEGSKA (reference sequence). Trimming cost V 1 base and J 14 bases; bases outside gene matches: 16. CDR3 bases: TGCAGTGCTAGAGGGGTAGGACAGGGGGCTTCACTAACGACCCTCCACTTT. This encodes CSARGVGQGASLTTLHF.

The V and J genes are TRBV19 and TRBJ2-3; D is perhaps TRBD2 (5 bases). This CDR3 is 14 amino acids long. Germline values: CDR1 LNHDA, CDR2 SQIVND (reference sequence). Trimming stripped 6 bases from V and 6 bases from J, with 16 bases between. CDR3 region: CASRRRGNTDTQYF. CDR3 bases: TGTGCCAGTAGGAGACGGGGTAATACGGATACGCAGTATTTT.

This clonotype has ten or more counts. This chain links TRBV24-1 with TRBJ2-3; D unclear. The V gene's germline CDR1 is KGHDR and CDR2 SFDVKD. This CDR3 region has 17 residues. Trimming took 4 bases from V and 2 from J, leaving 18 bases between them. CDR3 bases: TGTGCCACCAGTGAAGTCCCGACTTTACAGTCCACAGATACGCAGTATTTT. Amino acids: CATSEVPTLQSTDTQYF.

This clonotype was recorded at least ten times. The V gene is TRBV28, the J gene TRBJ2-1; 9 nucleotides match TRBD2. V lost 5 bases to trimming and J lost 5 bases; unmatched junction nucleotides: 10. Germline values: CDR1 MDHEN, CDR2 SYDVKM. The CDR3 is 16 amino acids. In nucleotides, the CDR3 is TGTGCCAGCAGTCGGGAGATAGCGGGAGCTAACAATGAGCAGTTCTTC. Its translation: CASSREIAGANNEQFF.

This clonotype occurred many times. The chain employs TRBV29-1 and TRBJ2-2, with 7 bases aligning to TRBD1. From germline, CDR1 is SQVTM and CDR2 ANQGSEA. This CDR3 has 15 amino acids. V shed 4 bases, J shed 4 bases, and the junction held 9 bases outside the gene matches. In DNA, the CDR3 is TGCAGCGTTGGGGAGCGACAGGGTCTCACCGGGGAGCTGTTTTTT. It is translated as CSVGERQGLTGELFF.

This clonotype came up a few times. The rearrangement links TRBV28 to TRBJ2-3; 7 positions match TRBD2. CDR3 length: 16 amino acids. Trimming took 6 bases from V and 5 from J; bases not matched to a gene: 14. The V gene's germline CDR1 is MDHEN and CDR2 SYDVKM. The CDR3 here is CASSTGGTMPRDTQYF. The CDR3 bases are TGTGCCAGCAGCACTGGGGGGACTATGCCCCGAGATACGCAGTATTTT.

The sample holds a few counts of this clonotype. CDR3 sequence: CASSLGQGIYEQYF. CDR3 bases: TGTGCCAGCAGTTTGGGTCAGGGAATATACGAGCAGTACTTC. The chain has TRBV28 and TRBJ2-7; D perhaps matches TRBD1 (5 bases). Trimming cost V 3 bases and J 4 bases, with 13 bases left between them. CDR3 length: 14 amino acids. Germline V lookup: CDR1 MDHEN, CDR2 SYDVKM.